The clone carrying this TCR beta chain was seen ten or more times. The antigen remains undetermined. CDR1 and CDR2 (germline): MNHNS, SASEGT. The CDR3 runs to 13 residues. J was trimmed by 5 bases and V by 6 bases; bases with no gene match: 6. This entry is derived from a study of metastatic and nonmetastatic thyroid tumors. Overall study findings and caveats: Reports indicated that malignant thyroid tumors showed significantly higher TCR beta diversity than benign nodules did, in blood and tumor.

Nobody among the patients had been given any treatment before thyroid surgery. As handled by the study authors: It was from CDR3 differences across clinicopathological groups that a distant-metastasis classifier for papillary thyroid cancer was built. Through MiXCR, TCRdb re-clonotyped the PCR reads. The V and J calls were not made by the authors but by TCRdb's processing. The top ten clones hold 2.5% to 3% of a sample with roughly 48,000 clones, under 20% of them seen once. Sequencing was carried out using blood. This receptor was obtained from a female donor with papillary thyroid cancer or a benign thyroid nodule (not recorded which). Some clones in this sample may be carry-over from other donors' samples. The J gene is TRBJ1-2, the V gene TRBV6-1; 7 bases align to TRBD1. CDR3 nucleotide sequence: TGTGCCAGCAGCCGGGGGACAGAGTATGGCTACACCTTC. Encoded protein: CASSRGTEYGYTF.